Listed below are T cell receptor beta chains from one sample, sequenced in a study of T cells in Graves' hyperthyroidism and ophthalmopathy. TCRdb called the multiplex PCR reads again in MiXCR, with one record for every CDR3 protein. Altogether roughly 570,000 distinct CDR3 sequences are present, about 15% being singletons, with the ten largest covering around 7.8%. The sequencing input was blood. Receptor source: a woman aged 25 to 39 with Graves' hyperthyroidism. The CDR3 runs from the conserved cysteine through the conserved F or W. Fields, in order: J gene, V gene, clone size, D gene, CDR3 DNA, CDR3 protein. A D gene is named only where the DNA matches it firmly. Size values are once, few and many counts, or a class for expanded clones, and some rows have none.

TRBJ2-3	TRBV7-3	-	-	TGTGCCAGCAGCCCAAAGGCCAGTAGCACAGATACGCAGTATTTT	CASSPKASSTDTQYF
TRBJ2-7	TRBV9	-	-	TGTGCCAGCAGCGTATCCTCCGCCGGAGGCTACGAGCAGTACTTC	CASSVSSAGGYEQYF
TRBJ2-7	TRBV6-1	few	-	TGTGCCAGCCTAGACAGTATCCAGGAGCAGTACTTC	CASLDSIQEQYF
TRBJ2-7	TRBV3-1	many	-	TGTGCCAGCAGCCCCGGGACGGTTACCTACGAGCAGTACTTC	CASSPGTVTYEQYF
TRBJ2-5	TRBV6-2/TRBV6-3	many	-	TGTGCCAGCAGTTATGCGGTTGGACGCCCCGGAGAGACCCAGTACTTC	CASSYAVGRPGETQYF
TRBJ1-2	TRBV28	few	-	TGTGCCAGCAGACAAGGGACCGCGAACTATGGCTACACCTTC	CASRQGTANYGYTF
TRBJ1-2	TRBV5-1	few	-	TGCGCCAGCAGCTTCGATGGTCAGACGAACTATGGCTACACCTTC	CASSFDGQTNYGYTF
TRBJ2-3	TRBV5-1	many	-	TGCGCCAGCAGCGCTAATCCAGGGGTGGACACAGATACGCAGTATTTT	CASSANPGVDTDTQYF
TRBJ2-1	TRBV30	many	-	TGTGCCTGGAGTGTACCTAGCCCAAACTACAATGAGCAGTTCTTC	CAWSVPSPNYNEQFF
TRBJ2-7	TRBV5-1	many	TRBD1	TGCGCCAGCAGCTTAGACAGGGGGCAGGTCGAGCAGTACTTC	CASSLDRGQVEQYF
TRBJ1-6	TRBV10-2	-	-	TGCGCCAGCAGTGAGACGCCATTTACCGGGACATCGCAGCTCTCCTATAATTCACCCCTCCACTTT	CASSETPFTGTSQLSYNSPLHF
TRBJ1-6	TRBV27	few	TRBD1	TGTGCCAGCATCCCCCCAGGTCCGGGACAGGGCTTTCTACGCGGTTCACCCCTCCACTTT	CASIPPGPGQGFLRGSPLHF
TRBJ1-1	TRBV7-9	many	-	TGTGCCAGCAGCGGCGGACAGTTCAGAGCTGAAGCTTTCTTT	CASSGGQFRAEAFF
TRBJ1-6	TRBV2	many	TRBD1	TGTGCCAGCAGTGGGACAGGGGGCGCTTCACCCCTCCACTTT	CASSGTGGASPLHF
TRBJ2-1	TRBV12-3/TRBV12-4	-	TRBD2	TGTGCCAGCAGCCCCCGGGCGGCGGGAGGCCTTCGCAGTGAGCAGTTCTTC	CASSPRAAGGLRSEQFF
TRBJ1-4	TRBV5-6	many	-	TGTGCCAGCAGCTTGAAAGGGAGGAGGAGTGAAAAACTGTTTTTT	CASSLKGRRSEKLFF
TRBJ1-5	TRBV6-2/TRBV6-3	many	-	TGTGCCAGCAGTTACCCGCGGGAGGTTTGGCAGCCCCAGCATTTT	CASSYPREVWQPQHF
TRBJ2-5	TRBV28	many	TRBD2	TGTGCCAGCAGTTCCGATGGACTAGCGGACCAAGAGACCCAGTACTTC	CASSSDGLADQETQYF
TRBJ2-7	TRBV4-1	-	TRBD1	TGCGCCAGCAGCCAAGGGACAGGGGATCGTTACGAGCAGTACTTC	CASSQGTGDRYEQYF
TRBJ1-1	TRBV5-1	many	-	TGCGCCAGCAGCCCCCCCGGGCTTGAAGCTTTCTTT	CASSPPGLEAFF
TRBJ1-4	TRBV6-1	many	TRBD1	TGTGCCAGCAGCAAAAACAGGGGGCGAGTCAACGAAAAACTGTTTTTT	CASSKNRGRVNEKLFF
TRBJ2-7	TRBV20-1	few	-	TGCAGTGCCCTGGAACGTACGCAGTACTTC	CSALERTQYF
TRBJ2-1	TRBV28	-	-	TGTGCCAGCAGTTTAGCCCCCGGGCCCGATGAGCAGTTCTTC	CASSLAPGPDEQFF
TRBJ2-1	TRBV30	many	-	TGTGCCTGGAGGCGGTCCTCGGGTGAGCAGTTCTTC	CAWRRSSGEQFF
TRBJ2-4	TRBV3-1	many	-	TGTGCCAGCAGCTTGCGATTACAGAAACCCCAAAACATTCAGTACTTC	CASSLRLQKPQNIQYF
TRBJ2-4	TRBV7-9	many	-	TGTGCCAGCAGCTCAAGTACGCTTTGGGAGCGCCAAGGAGGGTTGTACATTCAGTACTTC	CASSSSTLWERQGGLYIQYF
TRBJ2-3	TRBV5-6	many	-	TGTGCCAGCAGCAGGGTATACACAGATACGCAGTATTTT	CASSRVYTDTQYF
TRBJ1-5	TRBV6-5	-	-	TGTGCCAGCAGTTATCTCAGGGGTTACAATCAGCCCCAGCATTTT	CASSYLRGYNQPQHF
TRBJ2-7	TRBV6-1	many	TRBD1	TGTGCCACCAGACAGGGCTCCTACGAGCAGTACTTC	CATRQGSYEQYF
TRBJ1-1	TRBV3-1	many	-	TGTGCCAGCAGCCAAGAGCTCCGTTCTGAAGCTTTCTTT	CASSQELRSEAFF
TRBJ2-1	TRBV27	many	-	TGTGCCAGCAGTTCGCTCACTAGCAATGAGCAGTTCTTC	CASSSLTSNEQFF
TRBJ2-3	TRBV7-2	-	TRBD2	TGTGCCAGCAGCTTAGGCTGGCTAGCGGGTTCGGGGACAGATACGCAGTATTTT	CASSLGWLAGSGTDTQYF
TRBJ1-3	TRBV4-1	-	TRBD1	TGCGCCAGCGGAGGGACAGCGCTTTCTGGAAACACCATATATTTT	CASGGTALSGNTIYF
TRBJ2-3	TRBV7-8	few	-	TGTGCCAGCAGCTTAGTACGCGGGTCTAGCACAGATACGCAGTATTTT	CASSLVRGSSTDTQYF
TRBJ2-1	TRBV20-1	many	TRBD2	TGCAGCGGACGTACTAGCGGGGTACACAATGAGCAGTTCTTC	CSGRTSGVHNEQFF
TRBJ2-2	TRBV27	-	-	TGTGCCAGCAGTTTATCGACGCGGAAAGGATTTACCGGGGAGCTGTTTTTT	CASSLSTRKGFTGELFF
TRBJ2-7	TRBV7-2	many	TRBD2	TGTGCCAGCAGTCTAGCGGGAGGAGGCTACGAGCAGTACTTC	CASSLAGGGYEQYF
TRBJ1-4	TRBV7-2	-	TRBD1	TGTGCCAGCAGCTTAAGGACAGGGACAACTAATGAAAAACTGTTTTTT	CASSLRTGTTNEKLFF
TRBJ2-2	TRBV7-2	many	-	TGTGCCAGCAGCTTAGCGCAGGGCATTGCGAACACCGGGGAGCTGTTTTTT	CASSLAQGIANTGELFF
TRBJ2-3	TRBV5-1	many	-	TGCGCCAGCAGCCCCCCGGGGAGCACAGATACGCAGTATTTT	CASSPPGSTDTQYF
TRBJ2-1	TRBV6-1	few	-	TGTGCCAGCAGTCCAGGGAGGCGGGCTCCCTACAATGAGCAGTTCTTC	CASSPGRRAPYNEQFF
TRBJ2-7	TRBV19	-	-	TGTGCCAGTAGTATAGATGGGACTCCAGCCTACGAGCAGTACTTC	CASSIDGTPAYEQYF
TRBJ2-7	TRBV9	-	-	TGTGCCAGCAGCGTAGACGTTTCGGGGGCATTGTATACCTACGAGCAGTACTTC	CASSVDVSGALYTYEQYF
TRBJ2-6	TRBV11-2	many	-	TGTGCCAGCCGAGGCGGTCCCTCTGGGGCCAACGTCCTGACTTTC	CASRGGPSGANVLTF
TRBJ2-2	TRBV28	many	-	TGTGCCAGCCTTGGAGGAGGGCGGACCGGGGAGCTGTTTTTT	CASLGGGRTGELFF
TRBJ2-1	TRBV5-1	-	TRBD2	TGCGCCAGCACCCGACTAGCGGAGGCGGGTGAGCAGTTCTTC	CASTRLAEAGEQFF
TRBJ1-2	TRBV11-2	-	TRBD1	TGTGCCAGCAGCTACGGACAGGGAGAAGTTAACTATGGCTACACCTTC	CASSYGQGEVNYGYTF
TRBJ2-1	TRBV12-5	-	TRBD1	TGTGCTAGTGGTTTGGCCCGGGACAGCTCCTACAATGAGCAGTTCTTC	CASGLARDSSYNEQFF
TRBJ2-7	TRBV6-1	-	-	TGTGCCAGCAGTGAACCGAGGATAAGGGGCACAACCCCCTACGAGCAGTACTTC	CASSEPRIRGTTPYEQYF
TRBJ1-6	TRBV12-3/TRBV12-4	-	TRBD1	TGTGCCAGCAGCGTGACGGGACAGGGGGCCTCACCCCTCCACTTT	CASSVTGQGASPLHF